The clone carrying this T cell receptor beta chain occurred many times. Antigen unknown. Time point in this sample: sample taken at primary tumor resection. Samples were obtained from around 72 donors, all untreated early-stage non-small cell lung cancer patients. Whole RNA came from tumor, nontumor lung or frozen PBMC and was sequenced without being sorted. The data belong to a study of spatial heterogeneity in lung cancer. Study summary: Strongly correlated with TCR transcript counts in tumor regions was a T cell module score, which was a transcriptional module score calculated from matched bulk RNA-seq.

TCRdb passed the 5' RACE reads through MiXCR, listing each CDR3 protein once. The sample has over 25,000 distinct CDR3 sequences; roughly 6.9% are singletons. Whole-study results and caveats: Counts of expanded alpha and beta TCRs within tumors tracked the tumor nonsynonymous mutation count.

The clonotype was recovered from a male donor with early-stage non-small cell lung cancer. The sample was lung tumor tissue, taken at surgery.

The CDR3 bases are TGTGCCAGCAGCTTGGGGGGAAGTAGGCAAGAGACCCAGTACTTC. Its translation: CASSLGGSRQETQYF. The chain couples TRBV5-5 to TRBJ2-5; no definite D call. Between the trimmed V and J ends, which lost 0 bases and 2 bases, there was a span of 11 bases. CDR3 size: 15 residues. The germline CDR1 and CDR2 sequences are SGHKS and YYEKEE (reference sequence).